Below are 25 T cell receptor beta chains sequenced from a single sample in a study of cytomegalovirus exposure and HLA in healthy donors. The PCR had 60 Vbeta and 13 Jbeta primers. Profiled with immunoSEQ multiplex PCR; TCRdb holds only in-frame clones, not every one. This table holds about 270,000 clones, just over 85% found once. The sample was PBMCs. The receptors shown here come from a man in his forties in good health and CMV-seropositive.

The sample holds one count of this clone. The chain is built from TRBV19 and TRBJ1-5; D may be TRBD1 (5 bases). CDR1 and CDR2 from the germline V gene are LNHDA and SQIVND (reference sequence). The CDR3 loop spans 14 amino acids. V shed 5 bases and J shed 7 bases, with 15 bases lying between them. CDR3 nucleotide sequence: TGTGCCAGTAGTTTAGCTGCTGGGGGGCAGCCCCAGCATTTT. Protein sequence: CASSLAAGGQPQHF.

Turning to this clone: This same CDR3 is encoded by further DNA sequences in the sample. This chain links TRBV29-1 with TRBJ2-7; 9 bases fit TRBD1. Germline V CDR1 and CDR2: SQVTM, ANQGSEA. J gave up 3 bases and V 4 bases, and 1 base lay outside the gene matches. There are 12 residues in the CDR3. CDR3 nucleotides: TGCAGCGTTGTGGGACAGGGCTACGAGCAGTACTTC. Protein product: CSVVGQGYEQYF.

The chain recombines TRBV4-1 with TRBJ2-3; 11 nucleotides agree with TRBD2. The trim removed 0 bases at V and 0 bases at J, leaving 5 bases unmatched. The germline CDR1 and CDR2 sequences are MGHRA and YSYEKL. The CDR3 runs to 18 residues. The CDR3 sequence: CASSQDYGLAGSTDTQYF. CDR3 DNA: TGCGCCAGCAGCCAAGATTACGGACTAGCGGGTAGCACAGATACGCAGTATTTT.

The chain uses TRBV18 and TRBJ2-7; a possible D gene is TRBD1 (5 bases). Deletions cut 2 bases from V and 0 bases from J, with 11 bases between. The CDR3 is 15 amino acids. The V gene's germline CDR1 is KGHSH and CDR2 LQKENI. The CDR3 region has the DNA TGTGCCAGCTCACCAGATTTCAGGGCCTCCTACGAGCAGTACTTC. Its translation: CASSPDFRASYEQYF.

The chain couples TRBV27 to TRBJ2-7; maybe TRBD2 (6 bases). Germline CDR1 is MNHEY and CDR2 is SMNVEV (reference sequence). V was shortened by 5 bases and J by 1 base, with 9 bases between the two germline ends. The CDR3 is 13 amino acids. CDR3 loop: CASSPRGSYEQYF. In DNA form, the CDR3 reads TGTGCCAGCAGTCCCCGGGGGTCCTACGAGCAGTACTTC.

This clone was observed a few times. The J gene is TRBJ1-1, the V gene TRBV6-1, with D maybe TRBD1 (5 bases). Germline assignment: CDR1 MNHNS and CDR2 SASEGT. This CDR3 has 14 amino acids. V lost 3 bases, J lost 6 bases, and 14 bases lay in between. The CDR3 nucleotides are TGTGCCAGCAGTGACGAATCAGGGTGGGCTGAAGCTTTCTTT. Protein sequence: CASSDESGWAEAFF.

The chain combines TRBV7-2 with TRBJ2-1; 12 bases fit TRBD2. The CDR3 extends over 15 amino acids. Per the germline V gene, CDR1 is SGHTA and CDR2 is FQGNSA. J was trimmed by 5 bases and V by 6 bases; bases with no gene match: 5. As DNA, the CDR3 is TGTGCCAGCAGTCGACTAGCGGGAGACAACAATGAGCAGTTCTTC. This translates into CASSRLAGDNNEQFF. Based on the CDR3 plus reference TRBV7-2 and TRBJ2-1, the full variable domain is GAGVSQSPSNKVTEKGKDVELRCDPISGHTALYWYRQSLGQGLEFLIYFQGNSAPDKSGLPSDRFSAERTGGSVSTLTIQRTQQEDSAVYLCASSRLAGDNNEQFFGPGTRLTVL.

The chain has TRBV5-1 and TRBJ2-7, with 7 bases lining up with TRBD2. CDR3 length: 15 residues. Per the germline V gene, CDR1 is SGHRS and CDR2 is YFSETQ. V was pared by 4 bases and J by 3 bases, with 10 bases of the junction left unmatched. CDR3 in amino acids: CASSILAPSDYEQYF. The CDR3 DNA is TGCGCCAGCAGCATACTAGCGCCAAGCGACTACGAGCAGTACTTC.

V usage is TRBV5-1 and J usage is TRBJ2-2; 7 bases are shared with TRBD2. The germline V gene has CDR1 SGHRS and CDR2 YFSETQ. The CDR3 sequence is 18 residues long. V was pared by 4 bases and J by 1 base, with 13 bases of the junction left unmatched. CDR3 amino acids: CASSLTPRASGNTGELFF. Here the CDR3 DNA reads TGCGCCAGCAGCCTAACCCCCCGGGCTAGCGGGAACACCGGGGAGCTGTTTTTT.

The chain has TRBV19 and TRBJ1-1; D may be TRBD1 (6 bases). CDR1 and CDR2 from the germline V gene are LNHDA and SQIVND (reference sequence). V lost 4 bases, J lost 0 bases, and 15 bases lay in between. This CDR3 region has 16 residues. The CDR3 spells CASSNRPGAMNTEAFF. CDR3 bases: TGTGCCAGTAGTAACCGGCCAGGGGCAATGAACACTGAAGCTTTCTTT.

The chain is built from TRBV4-1 and TRBJ2-1; 15 bases are a match to TRBD2. Germline CDR1 MGHRA, CDR2 YSYEKL. V shed 0 bases, J shed 4 bases, and the junction held 10 bases outside the gene matches. The CDR3 is 20 amino acids. CDR3 protein: CASSQDLSHGLAGGYNEQFF. In DNA form, the CDR3 reads TGCGCCAGCAGCCAAGATTTGTCCCATGGACTAGCGGGAGGGTACAATGAGCAGTTCTTC.

V gene TRBV7-2 combines with J gene TRBJ1-2; D might be TRBD1 (5 bases). The germline V gene encodes CDR1 SGHTA and CDR2 FQGNSA. V lost 4 bases and J lost 8, with 20 bases in between. This CDR3 contains 15 residues. The CDR3 sequence: CASSSFGGTASGYTF. The CDR3 DNA is TGTGCCAGCAGCTCCTTTGGCGGGACGGCCAGCGGCTACACCTTC.

The gene calls are TRBV19 and TRBJ2-3, with D possibly TRBD2 on 5 matching bases. The V gene lost 6 bases and the J gene lost 7 bases, with 11 bases spanning the gap. The CDR3 totals 12 residues. The V gene's germline CDR1 is LNHDA and CDR2 SQIVND (reference sequence). This chain's CDR3 is CASSPEGNTQYF. CDR3 sequence (DNA): TGTGCCAGTAGCCCAGAGGGAAATACGCAGTATTTT. Complete variable domain (other parts from reference TRBV19 and TRBJ2-3): DGGITQSPKYLFRKEGQNVTLSCEQNLNHDAMYWYRQDPGQGLRLIYYSQIVNDFQKGDIAEGYSVSREKKESFPLTVTSAQKNPTAFYLCASSPEGNTQYFGPGTRLTVL.

The chain uses TRBV12-5 and TRBJ2-1, with 8 bases lining up with TRBD1. Germline loops: CDR1 LGHNT, CDR2 FRNRAP. J was trimmed by 3 bases and V by 5 bases; bases with no gene match: 6. The CDR3 runs 15 residues. The DNA of the CDR3 is TGTGCTAGTGGTCCCTCGGGACAGGACTACAATGAGCAGTTCTTC. Encoded protein: CASGPSGQDYNEQFF.

The chain carries TRBV12-5 and TRBJ1-3; no reliable D call. Germline V gene lookup returns CDR1 LGHNT and CDR2 FRNRAP. V lost 2 bases, J lost 0 bases, and 5 bases lay in between. The CDR3 extends over 14 amino acids. Here the CDR3 reads CASGLSDSGNTIYF. CDR3 in DNA: TGTGCTAGTGGTTTGTCAGACTCTGGAAACACCATATATTTT.

The chain is built from TRBV18 and TRBJ2-3, with TRBD2 matching 7 bases. CDR3 length equals 16 residues. J lost 4 bases, V lost 0 bases, and 7 bases had no gene match. Germline CDR1 and CDR2: KGHSH and LQKENI. CDR3 in amino acids: CASSPPTQTSPDTQYF. The DNA for the CDR3 is TGTGCCAGCTCACCACCAACACAGACTAGCCCAGATACGCAGTATTTT.

This sequence joins TRBV27 and TRBJ2-7; TRBD2 aligns across 8 bases. After removal of 5 bases from V and 3 bases from J, the junction contained 9 bases not matched to a gene. Germline V gives CDR1 MNHEY, CDR2 SMNVEV (reference sequence). CDR3 size: 15 residues. The CDR3 spells CASSKTSAKYYEQYF. CDR3 bases: TGTGCCAGCAGTAAGACTAGCGCCAAATACTACGAGCAGTACTTC.

The chain joins TRBV9 to TRBJ2-5, with 7 bases that match TRBD2. Germline V gene lookup returns CDR1 SGDLS and CDR2 YYNGEE. Unmatched junction bases numbered 1, after V lost 0 bases and J lost 2 bases. CDR3 length: 14 amino acids. For the CDR3, the DNA is TGTGCCAGCAGCGTAGGGACTAGACAAGAGACCCAGTACTTC. This translates into CASSVGTRQETQYF.

The chain combines TRBV28 with TRBJ2-1, with D unresolved. The CDR3 is 11 residues long. Germline lookup yields CDR1 MDHEN and CDR2 SYDVKM. V was shortened by 5 bases and J by 8 bases, with 7 bases between the two germline ends. The chain's CDR3 is CASSHKYEQFF. The CDR3 region has the DNA TGTGCCAGCAGTCACAAATATGAGCAGTTCTTC.

DNA of the CDR3: TGTGCCAGCAGCTTGGGGACTAGGGGGAGGCAGTTCTTC. As protein: CASSLGTRGRQFF. The chain joins TRBV5-8 to TRBJ2-1, with D maybe TRBD2 (7 bases). CDR3 length equals 13 residues. V was shortened by 0 bases and J by 12 bases, with 13 bases between the two germline ends. Germline CDR1 SGHTS, CDR2 YDEGEE.

This chain connects TRBV7-8 to TRBJ2-1; D is possibly TRBD1 (5 bases). This CDR3 has 14 residues. Trimming took off 5 bases at V and 6 bases at J, with 14 bases between the two ends. Germline CDR1 reads SGHVS; CDR2 reads FQNEAQ. The CDR3 protein is CASSTPGHFNEQFF. CDR3 nucleotide sequence: TGTGCCAGCAGCACCCCAGGACACTTCAATGAGCAGTTCTTC.

The chain couples TRBV25-1 to TRBJ1-1, with TRBD1 as a possible D gene (6 bases). The germline V and J ends were trimmed by 10 bases and 3 bases, with 12 bases remaining between them. This CDR3 comprises 12 residues. CDR1 MGHDK and CDR2 SYGVNS come from the germline V gene. The CDR3: CATQGGHTEAFF. The CDR3, as DNA: TGTGCCACACAGGGCGGGCACACTGAAGCTTTCTTT.

V gene TRBV10-3 combines with J gene TRBJ2-7, with TRBD2 matching over 8 bases. V lost 2 bases and J lost 3; bases outside the gene matches: 6. The CDR3 runs to 15 residues. From germline, CDR1 is ENHRY and CDR2 SYGVKD. This CDR3 is CAISEPTSGDYEQYF. The CDR3 bases are TGTGCCATCAGTGAGCCCACTAGCGGAGACTACGAGCAGTACTTC.

The chain uses TRBV27 and TRBJ2-1, with D tentatively TRBD2 (5 bases). The CDR3 spans 13 residues. Germline V gene lookup returns CDR1 MNHEY and CDR2 SMNVEV (reference sequence). Trimming left V 0 bases short and J 11 bases short, with 11 bases between. DNA for the CDR3: TGTGCCAGCAGTTTATCGATCCCTAGCAAGCAGTTCTTC. Its translation is CASSLSIPSKQFF.

V gene TRBV6-6 combines with J gene TRBJ2-3, with 9 bases fitting TRBD2. There are 15 residues in the CDR3. Germline V lookup: CDR1 MNHNY, CDR2 SVGAGI (reference sequence). Trimming at V came to 6 bases and at J to 1 base, leaving 5 bases not matched to a gene. CDR3: CASRGRLAGTDTQYF. CDR3 in DNA: TGTGCCAGCAGGGGGAGACTAGCGGGCACAGATACGCAGTATTTT.